This T cell receptor (beta chain) was found in a study of PD-1 blockade in classical Hodgkin lymphoma. Across the study: Nivolumab dosed at 3 mg/kg went to patients intravenously every 2 weeks.

Of note for this clone: Its antigen remains unknown.

Germline-derived CDR1 and CDR2 are SGHRS and YFSETQ. V lost 2 bases to trimming and J lost 0 bases, with 7 bases between them. There are 14 residues in the CDR3. Each and every patient relapsed after autologous stem cell transplantation, and patients got differing brentuximab vedotin exposure. The data were produced by immunoSEQ multiplex PCR, yet TCRdb's version contains in-frame clones alone and is incomplete. The sample has about 98,000 clones; roughly 92% are singletons. General study results and limits: Partial responders and progressors had significantly lower baseline TCR diversity. At baseline, newly diagnosed patients reportedly showed less TCR diversity than healthy donors. Repertoires differed for reasons still undefined, possibly disease activity or prior therapy.

This clonotype originated in a human donor with classical Hodgkin lymphoma. The V gene is TRBV5-1, the J gene TRBJ2-3; D ambiguous. The sequences come from peripheral blood mononuclear cells (PBMCs), collected at baseline. CDR3 in amino acids: CASSFLRSTDTQYF. The CDR3 region has the DNA TGCGCCAGCAGCTTCCTACGCAGCACAGATACGCAGTATTTT.